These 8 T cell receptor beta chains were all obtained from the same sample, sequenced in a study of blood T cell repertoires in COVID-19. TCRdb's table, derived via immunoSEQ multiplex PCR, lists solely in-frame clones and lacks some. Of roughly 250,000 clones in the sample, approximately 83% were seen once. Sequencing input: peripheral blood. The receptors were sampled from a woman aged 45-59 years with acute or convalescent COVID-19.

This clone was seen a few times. CDR3 bases: TGTGCCAGCAGCTCCACCGGGACAGTAATGTGGGAGCAGTACTTC. Translated: CASSSTGTVMWEQYF. The V and J genes are TRBV7-8 and TRBJ2-7; 7 nucleotides align to TRBD1. The CDR3 consists of 15 residues. Losses at the gene ends were 4 bases for V and 7 bases for J; bases not matched to a gene: 13. Germline V gene lookup returns CDR1 SGHVS and CDR2 FQNEAQ.

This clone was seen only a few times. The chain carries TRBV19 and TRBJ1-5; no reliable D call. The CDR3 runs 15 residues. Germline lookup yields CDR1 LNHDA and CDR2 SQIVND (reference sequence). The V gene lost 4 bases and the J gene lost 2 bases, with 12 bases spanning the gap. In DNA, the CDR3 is TGTGCCAGTAGTAAAACCTTGGGCGGCAATCAGCCCCAGCATTTT. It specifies CASSKTLGGNQPQHF.

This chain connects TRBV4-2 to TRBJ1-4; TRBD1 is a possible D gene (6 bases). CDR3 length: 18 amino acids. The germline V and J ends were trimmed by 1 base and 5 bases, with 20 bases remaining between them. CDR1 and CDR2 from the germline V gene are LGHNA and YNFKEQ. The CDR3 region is CASSQGGRVRALNEKLFF. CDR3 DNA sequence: TGTGCCAGCAGCCAAGGGGGGCGGGTCAGAGCCTTAAATGAAAAACTGTTTTTT.

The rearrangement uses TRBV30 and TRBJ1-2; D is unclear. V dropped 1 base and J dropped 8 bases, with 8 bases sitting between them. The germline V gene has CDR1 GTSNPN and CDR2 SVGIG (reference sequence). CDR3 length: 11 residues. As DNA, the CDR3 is TGTGCCTGGAGTGCCAGTATAGGCTACACCTTC. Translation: CAWSASIGYTF.

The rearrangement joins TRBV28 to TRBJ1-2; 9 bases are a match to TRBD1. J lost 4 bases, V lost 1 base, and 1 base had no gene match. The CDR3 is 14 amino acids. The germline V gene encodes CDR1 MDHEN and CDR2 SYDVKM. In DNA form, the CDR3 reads TGTGCCAGCAGTTTATTGACAGGGGGCTATGGCTACACCTTC. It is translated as CASSLLTGGYGYTF.

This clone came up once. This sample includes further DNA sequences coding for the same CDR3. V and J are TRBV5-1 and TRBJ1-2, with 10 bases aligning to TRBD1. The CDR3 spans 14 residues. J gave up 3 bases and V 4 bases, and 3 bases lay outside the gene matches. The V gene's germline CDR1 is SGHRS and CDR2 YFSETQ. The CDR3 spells CASSPGTGDYGYTF. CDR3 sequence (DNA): TGCGCCAGCAGCCCCGGGACAGGGGACTATGGCTACACCTTC.

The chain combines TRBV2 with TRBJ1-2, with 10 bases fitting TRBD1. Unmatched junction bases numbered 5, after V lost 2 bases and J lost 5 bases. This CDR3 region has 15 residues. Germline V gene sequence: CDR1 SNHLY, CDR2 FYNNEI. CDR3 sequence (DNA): TGTGCCAGCAGTGAAAACCCGGGACAGGGGTATGGCTACACCTTC. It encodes CASSENPGQGYGYTF.

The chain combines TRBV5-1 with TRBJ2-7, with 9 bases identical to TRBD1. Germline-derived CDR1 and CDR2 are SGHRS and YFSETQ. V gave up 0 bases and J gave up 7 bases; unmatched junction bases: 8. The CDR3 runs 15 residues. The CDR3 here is CASSLEGTGMREQYF. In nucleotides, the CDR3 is TGCGCCAGCAGCTTGGAAGGGACAGGGATGAGGGAGCAGTACTTC.